Each of the 27 T cell receptor beta chains below was sequenced from the same sample in a study of graft-versus-host responses after intestinal transplantation. The method was immunoSEQ multiplex PCR; TCRdb's version includes in-frame clones alone and lacks a portion of them. The sample lists 8,000 to 11,000 clones; approximately 30% were seen once. The sequencing used alloreactive CD4+ T cells from a mixed lymphocyte reaction culture, collected before transplantation. Indicated subset: CFSE-low proliferating T cells sorted from roughly 6-day pre-transplant mixed lymphocyte reaction (GvH or HvG direction). Receptor source: a human patient who was an organ donor for intestinal transplantation.

This sequence joins TRBV7-9 and TRBJ1-4; D not resolved. Germline CDR1 reads SEHNR; CDR2 reads FQNEAQ (reference sequence). The CDR3 sequence is 12 residues long. Trimming took 3 bases from V and 8 from J, leaving 7 bases between them. The CDR3 region is CASSLPLEKLFF. The CDR3, as DNA: TGTGCCAGCAGCTTGCCCCTGGAAAAACTGTTTTTT.

The V and J genes are TRBV28 and TRBJ1-2, with D tentatively TRBD1 (5 bases). CDR1 is MDHEN, CDR2 SYDVKM, per germline. Trimming pared 10 bases from V and 6 bases from J, leaving 15 bases between. The length of the CDR3 is 12 residues. Here the CDR3 DNA reads TGTGCCATCTTTATCAGGGCCCATGGCTACACCTTC. Protein sequence: CAIFIRAHGYTF.

This clone was counted a few times. The V and J genes are TRBV9 and TRBJ2-6, with 11 bases fitting TRBD1. With 0 bases clipped from V and 0 bases from J, the junction kept 14 bases outside the gene matches. Germline CDR1 and CDR2: SGDLS and YYNGEE. This CDR3 has 22 residues. The CDR3 spells CASSVGMGTGGQTGSGANVLTF. CDR3 DNA: TGTGCCAGCAGCGTAGGCATGGGGACAGGGGGTCAAACTGGCTCTGGGGCCAACGTCCTGACTTTC.

The chain links TRBV9 to TRBJ2-2; D gene unclear. The CDR3 loop spans 16 amino acids. V was shortened by 3 bases and J by 1 base, with 13 bases between the two germline ends. The germline V gene encodes CDR1 SGDLS and CDR2 YYNGEE. CDR3 in amino acids: CASSAGLFRNTGELFF. The CDR3 coding sequence is TGTGCCAGCAGCGCCGGTCTTTTCCGGAACACCGGGGAGCTGTTTTTT.

The chain links TRBV4-1 to TRBJ2-7; D is uncertain. The CDR3 has 15 amino acids. Per the germline V gene, CDR1 is MGHRA and CDR2 is YSYEKL. V was trimmed by 4 bases and J by 7 bases, leaving 20 bases between them. Here the CDR3 reads CASSRETAPRVEQYF. The CDR3 nucleotides read TGCGCCAGCAGCCGCGAGACCGCCCCTCGGGTGGAGCAGTACTTC.

This rearrangement joins TRBV4-1 to TRBJ1-5; the match to TRBD1 covers 8 bases. This CDR3 has 17 residues. CDR1 is MGHRA and CDR2 is YSYEKL in the germline V gene. V lost 4 bases, J lost 2 bases, and 10 bases stayed unmatched. The CDR3 region has the DNA TGCGCCAGCAGCCGAGGACAGGGACTATCGGGCAATCAGCCCCAGCATTTT. This gives the protein CASSRGQGLSGNQPQHF.

A note on this clone: One end of the junction varies from germline; a read error may be responsible. This chain joins TRBV5-4 and TRBJ2-7; the match to TRBD2 covers 11 bases. Germline CDR1 reads SGHNT; CDR2 reads YYREEE (reference sequence). CDR3 size: 16 residues. In DNA form, the CDR3 reads TGCGCCAGCAGCCAAGACCTAACTAGCGGGGGATACGAGCAGTACTTC. Encoded protein: CASSQDLTSGGYEQYF.

This clone is labeled as medium-sized (0.01 to 0.1%). The rearrangement uses TRBV7-9 and TRBJ1-6; no firm D call. This CDR3 spans 15 amino acids. Trimming took off 2 bases at V and 5 bases at J, with 10 bases between the two ends. The germline gives CDR1 SEHNR, CDR2 FQNEAQ (reference sequence). The CDR3 DNA reads as TGTGCCAGCAGCTTACAGACGCCTCATAATTCACCCCTCCACTTT. Translated, it gives CASSLQTPHNSPLHF.

V usage is TRBV5-1 and J usage is TRBJ2-5; the match to TRBD2 covers 7 bases. Germline values: CDR1 SGHRS, CDR2 YFSETQ. J was trimmed by 4 bases and V by 0 bases; bases with no gene match: 0. The CDR3 extends over 13 amino acids. CDR3 nucleotide sequence: TGCGCCAGCAGCTTGGCTAGCGGAGAGACCCAGTACTTC. Its protein is CASSLASGETQYF. Full variable domain (outside the CDR3, taken from reference TRBV5-1 and TRBJ2-5): KAGVTQTPRYLIKTRGQQVTLSCSPISGHRSVSWYQQTPGQGLQFLFEYFSETQRNKGNFPGRFSGRQFSNSRSEMNVSTLELGDSALYLCASSLASGETQYFGPGTRLLVL.

V gene TRBV29-1 combines with J gene TRBJ2-1; 9 positions agree with TRBD1. V shed 7 bases and J 3 bases; nucleotides not matched to a gene: 7. This CDR3 comprises 14 residues. Germline CDR1 reads SQVTM; CDR2 reads ANQGSEA. CDR3 bases: TGCAGCGCCGTGGGGGACAGGGACTACAATGAGCAGTTCTTC. It specifies CSAVGDRDYNEQFF.

The chain employs TRBV18 and TRBJ1-5; TRBD1 matches at 11 bases. V trimming: 5 bases; J trimming: 4 bases; junction bases outside the gene matches: 4. The CDR3 has 15 amino acids. The germline CDR1 and CDR2 sequences are KGHSH and LQKENI. CDR3 sequence reads: CASSVGTGGNQPQHF. CDR3 sequence (DNA): TGTGCCAGCTCAGTAGGGACAGGGGGAAATCAGCCCCAGCATTTT.

Concerning this clone itself: This clone may be a read error of a much larger clone one base away. This sequence joins TRBV4-1 and TRBJ1-1, with 9 positions matching TRBD1. Germline V gene data show CDR1 as MGHRA and CDR2 as YSYEKL. Trimming cost V 1 base and J 3 bases; bases outside gene matches: 6. The CDR3 contains 16 residues. The CDR3 coding sequence is TGCGCCAGCAGCCAAGCTTCGACAGGGGGTGACACTGAAGCTTTCTTT. It is translated as CASSQASTGGDTEAFF.

Only a few counts were recorded for this clone. The gene calls are TRBV6-5 and TRBJ1-1; no clear D gene. This CDR3 is built from 13 residues. Germline CDR1 MNHEY, CDR2 SVGAGI. The germline V and J ends were trimmed by 1 base and 3 bases, with 6 bases remaining between them. The CDR3 region is CASSYFRHTEAFF. In nucleotides, the CDR3 is TGTGCCAGCAGTTACTTCCGACACACTGAAGCTTTCTTT.

The chain uses TRBV9 and TRBJ2-5, with TRBD2 identical over 13 bases. V lost 5 bases and J lost 5; bases outside the gene matches: 12. This CDR3 is built from 17 residues. Germline CDR1 SGDLS, CDR2 YYNGEE. Here the CDR3 reads CASSRTSGGDLRETQYF. Here the CDR3 DNA reads TGTGCCAGCAGTCGGACTAGCGGGGGAGACCTCAGGGAGACCCAGTACTTC.

This clone is medium-sized (0.01 to 0.1%) within its sample. The chain carries TRBV7-9 and TRBJ1-2; 7 bases line up with TRBD1. This CDR3 region has 13 residues. Germline V CDR1 and CDR2: SEHNR, FQNEAQ (reference sequence). J gave up 10 bases and V 5 bases, and 10 bases lay outside the gene matches. The CDR3 DNA sequence: TGTGCCAGCAGCCGTTCCGGGACAGTTACCTACACCTTC. Protein: CASSRSGTVTYTF.

There are a few counts of this clone. A junction end diverges from the germline sequence, so it may reflect a read error. The chain has TRBV5-6 and TRBJ1-1; 7 positions agree with TRBD1. Germline assignment: CDR1 SGHDT and CDR2 YYEEEE. CDR3 size: 13 residues. The DNA of the CDR3 is TGTGCCAGCAGTTTGGGACAGCTAGCTGAAGCTTTCTTT. Residues: CASSLGQLAEAFF. Full variable domain (outside the CDR3, taken from reference TRBV5-6 and TRBJ1-1): DAGVTQSPTHLIKTRGQQVTLRCSPKSGHDTVSWYQQALGQGPQFIFQYYEEEERQRGNFPDRFSGHQFPNYSSELNVNALLLGDSALYLCASSLGQLAEAFFGQGTRLTVV.

This clone was seen a handful of times. The V and J genes are TRBV11-2 and TRBJ2-7, with D unresolved. The CDR3 spans 13 residues. Germline lookup yields CDR1 SGHAT and CDR2 FQNNGV. V lost 0 bases, J lost 0 bases, and 3 bases lay in between. CDR3 residues: CASSLDSSYEQYF. The CDR3 DNA is TGTGCCAGCAGCTTAGACAGCTCCTACGAGCAGTACTTC.

The V and J genes are TRBV27 and TRBJ2-6; D gene unclear. Trimming removed 2 bases at V and 1 base at J, with 12 bases between. This CDR3 has 17 residues. Per the germline V gene, CDR1 is MNHEY and CDR2 is SMNVEV (reference sequence). CDR3 nucleotides: TGTGCCAGCAGTTTAAGGGTTTCGCCTTCTGGGGCCAACGTCCTGACTTTC. As protein: CASSLRVSPSGANVLTF.

This clone has a handful of counts. The chain is built from TRBV7-2 and TRBJ1-1, with 8 positions matching TRBD1. This CDR3 contains 17 residues. The trim removed 5 bases at V and 1 base at J, leaving 12 bases unmatched. Germline V lookup: CDR1 SGHTA, CDR2 FQGNSA. The CDR3 protein is CASSPPRTGPANTEAFF. The DNA of the CDR3 is TGTGCCAGCAGCCCCCCTAGGACAGGGCCCGCGAACACTGAAGCTTTCTTT.

The chain couples TRBV11-2 to TRBJ1-6; 7 positions agree with TRBD1. Germline-derived CDR1 and CDR2 are SGHAT and FQNNGV. CDR3 length: 15 amino acids. After removal of 1 base from V and 10 bases from J, the junction contained 7 bases not matched to a gene. The CDR3 coding sequence is TGTGCCAGCAGCTTAGCGACAGGGCAAGTGTCACCCCTCCACTTT. Its translation is CASSLATGQVSPLHF.

This clone was observed a few times. The genes are TRBV4-1 and TRBJ2-3; TRBD2 is a possible D gene (5 bases). The CDR3 is 15 residues long. Germline loops: CDR1 MGHRA, CDR2 YSYEKL. The V end lost 4 bases, the J end lost 6 bases, and 17 bases lay between the germline ends. CDR3 sequence: CASSPTAGGLDTQYF. The CDR3 nucleotides read TGCGCCAGCAGCCCTACCGCGGGCGGATTGGATACGCAGTATTTT.

This sequence joins TRBV7-2 and TRBJ2-7; maybe TRBD2 (5 bases). The CDR3 extends over 15 amino acids. Germline CDR1 SGHTA, CDR2 FQGNSA. The V end lost 5 bases, the J end lost 4 bases, and 18 bases lay between the germline ends. The CDR3 reads CASSLDYGRGYEQYF. As DNA, the CDR3 is TGTGCCAGCAGCCTAGACTACGGCCGAGGATACGAGCAGTACTTC. Based on the CDR3 plus reference TRBV7-2 and TRBJ2-7, the full variable domain is GAGVSQSPSNKVTEKGKDVELRCDPISGHTALYWYRQSLGQGLEFLIYFQGNSAPDKSGLPSDRFSAERTGGSVSTLTIQRTQQEDSAVYLCASSLDYGRGYEQYFGPGTRLTVT.

The V call is TRBV27, the J call TRBJ2-1, with D perhaps TRBD1 (6 bases). The V end lost 6 bases, the J end lost 0 bases, and 9 bases lay between the germline ends. Germline assignment: CDR1 MNHEY and CDR2 SMNVEV (reference sequence). This CDR3 has 14 residues. CDR3 sequence reads: CASRGQSSYNEQFF. CDR3 nucleotide sequence: TGTGCCAGCAGGGGACAAAGCTCCTACAATGAGCAGTTCTTC.

In this sample, this clone turned up a few times. The V and J genes are TRBV6-5 and TRBJ2-6; D call uncertain. Trimming removed 5 bases from V and 4 bases from J, with 9 bases in between. This CDR3 is built from 14 residues. Germline assignment: CDR1 MNHEY and CDR2 SVGAGI. CDR3 loop: CASSESWGANVLTF. DNA for the CDR3: TGTGCCAGCAGTGAATCGTGGGGGGCCAACGTCCTGACTTTC.

The V call is TRBV7-6, the J call TRBJ1-2; 7 bases agree with TRBD1. Germline values: CDR1 SGHVS, CDR2 FNYEAQ. V lost 2 bases, J lost 2 bases, and 11 bases stayed unmatched. The CDR3 is 17 residues long. As DNA, the CDR3 is TGTGCCAGCAGCTTATATGGGTCGACAGGGTCAAACTATGGCTACACCTTC. This encodes CASSLYGSTGSNYGYTF.

This clone ranks as medium-sized. Relative to the germline gene, one junction end is altered; a read error may explain this. The chain recombines TRBV6-1 with TRBJ2-6; the D gene is possibly TRBD2 (7 bases). The CDR3 totals 13 residues. CDR1 is MNHNS, CDR2 SASEGT, per germline. As DNA, the CDR3 is TGTGCCAGCAGTGAAGCAGGGAGGGGGGTCGGCTCTTTC. Its protein is CASSEAGRGVGSF.

By proportion, this clone is medium-sized. The chain uses TRBV10-1 and TRBJ2-2; D ambiguous. V was shortened by 3 bases and J by 2 bases, with 1 base between the two germline ends. This CDR3 is 12 amino acids long. The V gene's germline CDR1 is WNHNN and CDR2 SYGVQD (reference sequence). CDR3 loop: CASSDNTGELFF. The CDR3 DNA reads as TGCGCCAGCAGTGATAACACCGGGGAGCTGTTTTTT.